This TCR beta chain was retrieved from a study of CD8 T cells in Susac syndrome. Study at large: Patients with Susac syndrome had blood drawn and were at that point therapy-naive, on corticosteroids, or on intravenous immunoglobulin alone. Study-wide results and caveats: None of the CD4+ T cell repertoires in Susac syndrome showed clonal expansion.

With respect to this clonotype: Antigen: not known.

TEMRA cells were FACS-enriched, with CD8+ and CD4+ T cells isolated negatively. Random hexamers primed reverse transcription of about 0.45 to 1 ug RNA. TCRdb independently ran MiXCR on the immunoSEQ multiplex PCR reads; one entry per CDR3 protein. The data show roughly 150,000 distinct CDR3 sequences, about 95% seen once. V lost 4 bases and J 6 bases, leaving 20 bases between the germline ends. The CDR3 sequence is 15 residues long. The V gene's germline CDR1 is SGHNT and CDR2 YYREEE (reference sequence). The source is a human donor with Susac syndrome. The chain combines TRBV5-4 with TRBJ2-7; D is perhaps TRBD1 or TRBD2 (6 bases each). The sequenced material came from CD4+ T cells from PBMCs. CDR3 bases: TGTGCCAGCAGCGCCATAATGGGACAAGCGGGCGAGCAGTACTTC. Translating it yields CASSAIMGQAGEQYF.